One sample yielded the 17 T cell receptor beta chains listed below, sequenced in a study of OX40 agonist ivuxolimab in advanced cancers. Profiled with immunoSEQ multiplex PCR; TCRdb holds only in-frame clones, not every one. The table records 75,000 to 100,000 clones, 84% of them present only once. Sequenced material: CD4+ or CD8+ T cells sorted from blood, taken in a trial of the OX40 agonist ivuxolimab. All receptors derive from an adult with an advanced solid tumor such as melanoma, head and neck, liver or kidney cancer.

The chain carries TRBV7-2 and TRBJ2-1, with D perhaps matching TRBD2 (6 bases). V lost 5 bases, J lost 5 bases, and 16 bases lay in between. CDR1 is SGHTA and CDR2 is FQGNSA in the germline V gene. The CDR3 has 15 residues. The CDR3 sequence is CASSPRTNFNNEQFF. The CDR3 DNA follows: TGTGCCAGCAGCCCTCGGACTAACTTTAACAATGAGCAGTTCTTC.

The sample holds a few counts of this clone. The chain joins TRBV28 to TRBJ2-5; D might be TRBD1 (5 bases). V was shortened by 8 bases and J by 1 base, with 11 bases between the two germline ends. This CDR3 is 13 amino acids long. Per germline, CDR1 MDHEN and CDR2 SYDVKM. CDR3: CASRRQLQETQYF. CDR3 bases: TGTGCCAGCCGTAGACAGCTCCAAGAGACCCAGTACTTC.

The chain joins TRBV11-3 to TRBJ2-1; 7 bases line up with TRBD2. The CDR3 has 15 amino acids. The germline gives CDR1 SGHNT, CDR2 YENEEA. The V segment lost 8 bases and the J segment 5 bases; nucleotides outside the gene matches: 12. This CDR3 is CASSDGTGGHNEQFF. DNA for the CDR3: TGTGCCAGCTCCGACGGAACGGGAGGCCACAATGAGCAGTTCTTC. The complete variable domain, with remaining parts taken from reference TRBV11-3 and TRBJ2-1, reads EAGVVQSPRYKIIEKKQPVAFWCNPISGHNTLYWYLQNLGQGPELLIRYENEEAVDDSQLPKDRFSAERLKGVDSTLKIQPAELGDSAVYLCASSDGTGGHNEQFFGPGTRLTVL.

The V and J genes are TRBV18 and TRBJ2-1; D is possibly TRBD1 (6 bases). V was pared by 0 bases and J by 7 bases, with 13 bases between. Germline assignment: CDR1 KGHSH and CDR2 LQKENI. This CDR3 has 15 amino acids. CDR3 nucleotides: TGTGCCAGCTCACCACCTCCCTCAGGGGATAATGAGCAGTTCTTC. Its translation: CASSPPPSGDNEQFF.

The V call is TRBV7-8, the J call TRBJ1-6; a weak D match, TRBD1 (5 bases). CDR3 length: 15 amino acids. The V and J ends lost 4 bases and 7 bases respectively, with 14 bases between them. The V gene's germline CDR1 is SGHVS and CDR2 FQNEAQ. This CDR3 is CASSSTLGENSPLHF. CDR3 nucleotides: TGTGCCAGCAGCTCCACCTTAGGGGAGAATTCACCCCTCCACTTT. The full variable domain, with the rest looked up from reference TRBV7-8 and TRBJ1-6, is GAGVSQSPRYKVAKRGQDVALRCDPISGHVSLFWYQQALGQGPEFLTYFQNEAQLDKSGLPSDRFFAERPEGSVSTLKIQRTQQEDSAVYLCASSSTLGENSPLHFGNGTRLTVT.

About this clone itself: Other DNA sequences from this sample encode an identical CDR3 as well. The gene calls are TRBV5-1 and TRBJ1-2; D uncertain. Looked up from germline, CDR1 is SGHRS and CDR2 is YFSETQ. Deletions cut 0 bases from V and 2 bases from J, with 8 bases between. This CDR3 has 14 amino acids. CDR3: CASSLDSPNYGYTF. The CDR3 region has the DNA TGCGCCAGCAGCTTGGACAGTCCGAACTATGGCTACACCTTC.

This clone has only one observation. The V gene is TRBV5-1, the J gene TRBJ1-4; 9 nucleotides align to TRBD1. Germline V gene data show CDR1 as SGHRS and CDR2 as YFSETQ. V gave up 3 bases and J gave up 4 bases; unmatched junction bases: 7. This CDR3 is built from 16 residues. The CDR3 spells CASSSGTGFYNEKLFF. In DNA, the CDR3 is TGCGCCAGCAGCTCCGGGACAGGGTTCTATAATGAAAAACTGTTTTTT.

This clone was detected only once. The chain is built from TRBV7-2 and TRBJ1-5, with D uncertain. The CDR3 is made up of 13 amino acids. V lost 2 bases to trimming and J lost 4 bases, with 6 bases between them. Germline CDR1 reads SGHTA; CDR2 reads FQGNSA. Written as DNA, the CDR3 is TGTGCCAGCAGCTTAATCGATAATCAGCCCCAGCATTTT. The encoded protein is CASSLIDNQPQHF.

The chain links TRBV19 to TRBJ2-5; a weak D match, TRBD2 (6 bases). V dropped 1 base and J dropped 4 bases, with 7 bases sitting between them. The CDR3 contains 13 residues. Looked up from germline, CDR1 is LNHDA and CDR2 is SQIVND (reference sequence). Here the CDR3 DNA reads TGTGCCAGTAGTATAGTCGGGGGAGAGACCCAGTACTTC. This gives the protein CASSIVGGETQYF.

The J gene is TRBJ2-3, the V gene TRBV19; 7 bases agree with TRBD1. The germline V gene has CDR1 LNHDA and CDR2 SQIVND (reference sequence). The V and J ends lost 6 bases and 4 bases, in that order; junction bases with no gene match: 10. The CDR3 has 15 residues. CDR3: CASRTTGEAPDTQYF. Here the CDR3 DNA reads TGTGCCAGTAGGACCACAGGGGAAGCCCCAGATACGCAGTATTTT.

The chain links TRBV2 to TRBJ2-5; D possibly corresponds to TRBD2 (5 bases). Germline CDR1 SNHLY, CDR2 FYNNEI. Trimming shortened V by 4 bases and J by 7 bases, and 16 bases separated the two germline ends. There are 14 residues in the CDR3. CDR3: CASSVRGLGGTQYF. The CDR3 DNA is TGTGCCAGCAGTGTCAGAGGACTGGGCGGGACCCAGTACTTC.

This chain uses TRBV11-2 with TRBJ1-4; D unresolved. This CDR3 comprises 16 residues. V was shortened by 1 base and J by 11 bases, with 20 bases between the two germline ends. Germline CDR1 is SGHAT and CDR2 is FQNNGV. This chain's CDR3 is CASSLVPAGTMNKLFF. DNA of the CDR3: TGTGCCAGCAGCTTAGTCCCCGCGGGAACAATGAATAAACTGTTTTTT.

This sequence joins TRBV7-2 and TRBJ1-3, with D perhaps matching TRBD1 (6 bases). Germline assignment: CDR1 SGHTA and CDR2 FQGNSA. The CDR3 runs 15 residues. V was clipped by 4 bases and J by 8 bases, with 18 bases between them. The CDR3 loop reads CASSSLWGGGYTIYF. The CDR3 DNA sequence: TGTGCCAGCAGCTCCCTCTGGGGGGGCGGATACACCATATATTTT.

V and J are TRBV6-1 and TRBJ1-4; possible D gene TRBD1, 6 bases. The CDR3 covers 14 residues. The V end was cut by 7 bases, the J end by 5 bases, with 14 bases between. Germline CDR1 is MNHNS and CDR2 is SASEGT. The CDR3 coding sequence is TGTGCCAGCAAAAATCTACAGGGAAATGAAAAACTGTTTTTT. Translating it yields CASKNLQGNEKLFF.

The sample holds a few counts of this clone. The chain couples TRBV19 to TRBJ2-5, with a possible D match to TRBD1 (6 bases). Per the germline V gene, CDR1 is LNHDA and CDR2 is SQIVND (reference sequence). V gave up 0 bases and J gave up 2 bases, with 10 bases separating them. The length of the CDR3 is 15 residues. CDR3 DNA: TGTGCCAGTAGTATAGATCACGACAGGCAAGAGACCCAGTACTTC. Its protein is CASSIDHDRQETQYF.

This chain links TRBV28 with TRBJ1-4; perhaps TRBD1 as D (6 bases). Per the germline V gene, CDR1 is MDHEN and CDR2 is SYDVKM. Trimming cost V 3 bases and J 3 bases, with 8 bases left between them. The CDR3 length is 14 residues. The CDR3 loop is CASSFRGANEKLFF. In DNA form, the CDR3 reads TGTGCCAGCAGTTTCAGGGGTGCTAATGAAAAACTGTTTTTT. The entire variable domain, with the rest obtained from reference TRBV28 and TRBJ1-4, is as follows: DVKVTQSSRYLVKRTGEKVFLECVQDMDHENMFWYRQDPGLGLRLIYFSYDVKMKEKGDIPEGYSVSREKKERFSLILESASTNQTSMYLCASSFRGANEKLFFGSGTQLSVL.

The V and J genes are TRBV5-4 and TRBJ1-4; 7 nucleotides agree with TRBD1. Germline V CDR1 and CDR2: SGHNT, YYREEE (reference sequence). This CDR3 is 14 amino acids long. With V trimmed by 9 bases and J by 3 bases, 8 bases remained unmatched. CDR3 coding DNA: TGTGCCATTTCCGACAGGGACGCTAATGAAAAACTGTTTTTT. This encodes CAISDRDANEKLFF.